The 30 T cell receptor beta chains below were found in one sample sequenced in a study of blood T cell repertoires in COVID-19. Profiling relied on immunoSEQ multiplex PCR, and the TCRdb table lists in-frame clones only, not all of them. Among around 80,000 clones listed, approximately 82% were seen once. Sequences were obtained from peripheral blood. These receptor sequences come from a human donor in a cohort sampled during active COVID-19.

J is TRBJ1-1 and V is TRBV7-6, with 11 nucleotides matching TRBD1. The CDR3 is 14 amino acids. The V and J ends lost 5 bases and 5 bases, in that order; junction bases with no gene match: 4. The germline V gene encodes CDR1 SGHVS and CDR2 FNYEAQ. The chain's CDR3 is CASSPRDRGTEAFF. CDR3 DNA sequence: TGTGCCAGCAGCCCGAGGGACAGGGGGACTGAAGCTTTCTTT.

This chain links TRBV3-1 (or the pseudogene TRBV3-2) with TRBJ1-5, with TRBD1 matching over 8 bases. V lost 4 bases to trimming and J lost 4 bases; unmatched junction nucleotides: 6. The CDR3 runs 15 residues. Germline values: CDR1 LGHDT, CDR2 YNNKEL (reference sequence). Written as DNA, the CDR3 is TGTGCCAGCAGCCCCACCGGGACAGGTAATCAGCCCCAGCATTTT. This codes for CASSPTGTGNQPQHF.

This chain joins TRBV5-6 and TRBJ2-1; tentatively, D is TRBD2 (5 bases). Germline-derived CDR1 and CDR2 are SGHDT and YYEEEE. The V gene lost 6 bases and the J gene lost 9 bases, with 22 bases spanning the gap. This CDR3 is built from 15 residues. DNA of the CDR3: TGTGCCAGCACCTTTGCGGCAGGTGAGGGCGGTGAGCAGTTCTTC. Translated, it gives CASTFAAGEGGEQFF.

The chain couples TRBV5-1 to TRBJ2-6; 7 bases agree with TRBD1. The CDR3 sequence is 15 residues long. Unmatched junction bases numbered 3, after V lost 4 bases and J lost 2 bases. The germline CDR1 and CDR2 sequences are SGHRS and YFSETQ. DNA of the CDR3: TGCGCCAGCAGCCGAACAGGGGCTGGGGCCAACGTCCTGACTTTC. It yields the protein CASSRTGAGANVLTF.

CDR3 amino acids: CATRGRGHHEQYF. The CDR3 DNA reads TGTGCCACCAGGGGCAGGGGGCACCACGAGCAGTACTTC. V usage is TRBV24-1 and J usage is TRBJ2-7; TRBD1 agrees at 8 bases. Germline CDR1 KGHDR, CDR2 SFDVKD. This CDR3 has 13 residues. Unmatched junction bases numbered 6, after V lost 7 bases and J lost 5 bases.

The chain couples TRBV6-1 to TRBJ2-7; TRBD2 might be the D (5 bases). CDR1 is MNHNS and CDR2 is SASEGT in the germline V gene. V was trimmed by 3 bases and J by 7 bases, leaving 10 bases between them. The CDR3 consists of 12 residues. The DNA of the CDR3 is TGTGCCAGCAGTGATCCGGGATGGGAGCAGTACTTC. The encoded protein is CASSDPGWEQYF.

This clone was detected a few times. The rearrangement uses TRBV11-2 and TRBJ1-2, with D uncertain. The germline V gene encodes CDR1 SGHAT and CDR2 FQNNGV. The CDR3 is 13 amino acids. The ends were cut back, 1 base at V and 4 bases at J, with 7 bases in the middle. The CDR3 bases are TGTGCCAGCAGCTTAGGAGGATTCTATGGCTACACCTTC. Translated: CASSLGGFYGYTF.

The chain carries TRBV19 and TRBJ2-3, with 8 bases matching TRBD2. This CDR3 has 16 amino acids. Trimming took 3 bases from V and 4 from J; bases not matched to a gene: 9. The germline CDR1 and CDR2 sequences are LNHDA and SQIVND (reference sequence). Here the CDR3 DNA reads TGTGCCAGTAGTATCCGAATCGCCGGGAGGGCAGATACGCAGTATTTT. Encoded protein: CASSIRIAGRADTQYF.

The gene calls are TRBV7-2 and TRBJ2-4, with D perhaps TRBD2 (5 bases). Trimming removed 1 base at V and 9 bases at J, with 10 bases between. This CDR3 is built from 13 residues. Germline V CDR1 and CDR2: SGHTA, FQGNSA. DNA of the CDR3: TGTGCCAGCAGCTTAGGACTACGAAGCATTCAGTACTTC. The encoded protein is CASSLGLRSIQYF.

The chain links TRBV5-4 to TRBJ1-6, with 9 bases matching TRBD1. Germline values: CDR1 SGHNT, CDR2 YYREEE (reference sequence). The CDR3 length is 15 residues. Trimming cost V 4 bases and J 7 bases; bases outside gene matches: 6. The CDR3: CASSTGQGKNSPLHF. For the CDR3, the DNA is TGTGCCAGCAGCACCGGACAGGGGAAGAATTCACCCCTCCACTTT. Combining the CDR3 with reference TRBV5-4 and TRBJ1-6 gives the whole variable domain ETGVTQSPTHLIKTRGQQVTLRCSSQSGHNTVSWYQQALGQGPQFIFQYYREEENGRGNFPPRFSGLQFPNYSSELNVNALELDDSALYLCASSTGQGKNSPLHFGNGTRLTVT.

V is TRBV11-3 and J is TRBJ2-7; 14 bases are shared with TRBD2. Germline CDR1 reads SGHNT; CDR2 reads YENEEA. The J segment lost 6 bases and the V segment lost 4 bases, leaving 2 bases of the junction unmatched. The CDR3 runs to 14 residues. The CDR3 DNA reads TGTGCCAGCAGCTGGGGACTAGCGGGAGCCGAGCAGTACTTC. This encodes CASSWGLAGAEQYF. Full variable domain (outside the CDR3, taken from reference TRBV11-3 and TRBJ2-7): EAGVVQSPRYKIIEKKQPVAFWCNPISGHNTLYWYLQNLGQGPELLIRYENEEAVDDSQLPKDRFSAERLKGVDSTLKIQPAELGDSAVYLCASSWGLAGAEQYFGPGTRLTVT.

The gene calls are TRBV24-1 and TRBJ1-5, with a tentative D call TRBD1 (5 bases). Germline lookup yields CDR1 KGHDR and CDR2 SFDVKD. CDR3 length: 15 residues. The V end lost 3 bases, the J end lost 4 bases, and 12 bases lay between the germline ends. CDR3 DNA sequence: TGTGCCACCAGTGATCCCAGGGACTATAATCAGCCCCAGCATTTT. Its protein product is CATSDPRDYNQPQHF.

This chain connects TRBV5-6 to TRBJ1-6; 10 nucleotides align to TRBD1. V lost 4 bases to trimming and J lost 7 bases; unmatched junction nucleotides: 8. Germline loops: CDR1 SGHDT, CDR2 YYEEEE. The CDR3 is made up of 16 amino acids. CDR3 DNA: TGTGCCAGCAGCGCGGACAGGGGGGGACAAAATTCACCCCTCCACTTT. Translating gives CASSADRGGQNSPLHF.

This clone is a singleton in its sample. The chain recombines TRBV5-1 with TRBJ2-7; 14 nucleotides align to TRBD2. CDR1 is SGHRS, CDR2 YFSETQ, per germline. The CDR3 is 14 residues long. The junction had 2 bases not matched to a gene; V was cut back by 4 bases and J by 5 bases. The CDR3 DNA is TGCGCCAGCAGCGGGACTAGCGGGAGCCACGAGCAGTACTTC. Amino acid sequence: CASSGTSGSHEQYF.

This chain connects TRBV28 to TRBJ1-5; 7 nucleotides line up with TRBD1. CDR3 length equals 15 residues. V lost 4 bases, J lost 0 bases, and 3 bases stayed unmatched. The germline gives CDR1 MDHEN, CDR2 SYDVKM. CDR3 in DNA: TGTGCCAGCAGTTCGGGACAGAATAGCAATCAGCCCCAGCATTTT. This codes for CASSSGQNSNQPQHF.

The chain carries TRBV5-1 and TRBJ2-5; D unresolved. Between the trimmed V and J ends, which lost 6 bases and 1 base, there was a span of 13 bases. Per germline, CDR1 SGHRS and CDR2 YFSETQ. This CDR3 contains 14 residues. As DNA, the CDR3 is TGCGCCAGCAAGCTATCTTGGGCCCAAGAGACCCAGTACTTC. This sequence encodes CASKLSWAQETQYF. Using reference TRBV5-1 and TRBJ2-5 for the parts outside the CDR3, the full variable domain is KAGVTQTPRYLIKTRGQQVTLSCSPISGHRSVSWYQQTPGQGLQFLFEYFSETQRNKGNFPGRFSGRQFSNSRSEMNVSTLELGDSALYLCASKLSWAQETQYFGPGTRLLVL.

J is TRBJ1-3 and V is TRBV18; possibly TRBD1 for D (6 bases). CDR3 length: 16 residues. V gave up 3 bases and J gave up 2 bases, with 14 bases separating them. CDR1 is KGHSH and CDR2 is LQKENI in the germline V gene. CDR3 amino acids: CASSPWSPGAGNTIYF. The CDR3 DNA reads as TGTGCCAGCTCACCCTGGAGCCCAGGGGCTGGAAACACCATATATTTT.

This CDR3 reads CAWSVKSGGYTF. The DNA of the CDR3 is TGTGCCTGGAGTGTAAAATCGGGTGGCTACACCTTC. The genes are TRBV30 and TRBJ1-2; D not resolved. Germline V gives CDR1 GTSNPN, CDR2 SVGIG (reference sequence). V was shortened by 0 bases and J by 7 bases, with 9 bases between the two germline ends. The CDR3 extends over 12 amino acids.

The table lists this clone with a few counts. The V call is TRBV3-1 (or the pseudogene TRBV3-2), the J call TRBJ1-3, with 7 bases that match TRBD1. V shed 6 bases and J 2 bases; nucleotides not matched to a gene: 4. This CDR3 has 14 residues. In germline, CDR1 is LGHDT, CDR2 YNNKEL (reference sequence). The DNA of the CDR3 is TGTGCCAGCAGTCTGGACAGGACTGGAAACACCATATATTTT. Amino acids: CASSLDRTGNTIYF.

The rearrangement joins TRBV7-8 to TRBJ1-5, with D perhaps TRBD1 (5 bases). The germline CDR1 and CDR2 sequences are SGHVS and FQNEAQ. V shed 2 bases and J shed 1 base, with 15 bases lying between them. The CDR3 length is 17 residues. Written as DNA, the CDR3 is TGTGCCAGCAGCTTATCGTGGGAGGGGTACAGCAATCAGCCCCAGCATTTT. It encodes CASSLSWEGYSNQPQHF. Based on the CDR3 plus reference TRBV7-8 and TRBJ1-5, the full variable domain is GAGVSQSPRYKVAKRGQDVALRCDPISGHVSLFWYQQALGQGPEFLTYFQNEAQLDKSGLPSDRFFAERPEGSVSTLKIQRTQQEDSAVYLCASSLSWEGYSNQPQHFGDGTRLSIL.

CDR3 loop: CASSSHSGTGAGELFF. The CDR3 DNA is TGCGCCAGCAGCTCACATTCCGGGACAGGGGCCGGGGAGCTGTTTTTT. This rearrangement joins TRBV5-1 to TRBJ2-2; TRBD1 aligns across 10 bases. There are 16 residues in the CDR3. Trimming at V came to 3 bases and at J to 6 bases, leaving 8 bases not matched to a gene. The germline gives CDR1 SGHRS, CDR2 YFSETQ.

The rearrangement joins TRBV6-4 to TRBJ1-2; the D is unclear. V gave up 0 bases and J gave up 7 bases, with 3 bases separating them. The germline CDR1 and CDR2 sequences are MRHNA and SNTAGT. This CDR3 contains 11 residues. The CDR3 here is CASSDSRGYTF. In nucleotides, the CDR3 is TGTGCCAGCAGTGACTCCCGTGGCTACACCTTC.

The rearrangement links TRBV11-3 to TRBJ2-1; 7 bases align to TRBD2. In germline, CDR1 is SGHNT, CDR2 YENEEA. This CDR3 is 16 amino acids long. J gave up 0 bases and V 0 bases, and 2 bases lay outside the gene matches. Here the CDR3 reads CASSLEGEGSYNEQFF. CDR3 DNA: TGTGCCAGCAGCTTAGAGGGGGAGGGCTCCTACAATGAGCAGTTCTTC.

This chain joins TRBV20-1 and TRBJ2-7; 7 bases line up with TRBD2. CDR3 length equals 14 residues. J lost 4 bases, V lost 3 bases, and 9 bases had no gene match. The germline CDR1 and CDR2 sequences are DFQATT and SNEGSKA (reference sequence). This CDR3 is CSASFPAGRYEQYF. CDR3 bases: TGCAGTGCTAGTTTCCCAGCGGGGAGGTACGAGCAGTACTTC.

The chain combines TRBV30 with TRBJ2-3; possible D gene TRBD2, 6 bases. The V gene's germline CDR1 is GTSNPN and CDR2 SVGIG (reference sequence). Trimming removed 8 bases from V and 0 bases from J, with 15 bases in between. The CDR3 spans 14 residues. CDR3 coding DNA: TGTGCCGGCACCCGGGGGACTAGCACAGATACGCAGTATTTT. Encoded protein: CAGTRGTSTDTQYF.

The CDR3 region is CATLPGTSGSDEQYF. The CDR3 DNA is TGTGCCACCCTACCCGGGACTAGCGGGAGCGACGAGCAGTACTTC. V is TRBV27 and J is TRBJ2-7, with TRBD2 matching over 14 bases. The CDR3 runs 15 residues. Germline V gives CDR1 MNHEY, CDR2 SMNVEV (reference sequence). V was clipped by 10 bases and J by 5 bases; unmatched bases: 10.

The chain recombines TRBV6-5 with TRBJ2-7; D is unresolved. Germline V gene lookup returns CDR1 MNHEY and CDR2 SVGAGI. The V gene lost 8 bases and the J gene lost 6 bases, with 11 bases spanning the gap. The CDR3 totals 11 residues. The CDR3 region is CASPSPFEQYF. As DNA, the CDR3 is TGTGCCAGCCCCTCCCCCTTCGAGCAGTACTTC.

This chain links TRBV9 with TRBJ2-1; D unresolved. The CDR3 is 15 amino acids. V was pared by 0 bases and J by 5 bases, with 12 bases between. In germline, CDR1 is SGDLS, CDR2 YYNGEE. CDR3: CASSVEVSRHNEQFF. The CDR3 coding sequence is TGTGCCAGCAGCGTAGAGGTTAGCAGACACAATGAGCAGTTCTTC. Based on the CDR3 plus reference TRBV9 and TRBJ2-1, the full variable domain is DSGVTQTPKHLITATGQRVTLRCSPRSGDLSVYWYQQSLDQGLQFLIQYYNGEERAKGNILERFSAQQFPDLHSELNLSSLELGDSALYFCASSVEVSRHNEQFFGPGTRLTVL.

V and J are TRBV7-3 and TRBJ2-5; D is perhaps TRBD1 (5 bases). Germline CDR1 and CDR2: SGHTA and FQGTGA. V dropped 2 bases and J dropped 5 bases, with 12 bases sitting between them. This CDR3 is 14 amino acids long. CDR3 protein: CASSLSRARETQYF. The CDR3 nucleotides read TGTGCCAGCAGCTTATCCAGGGCCAGGGAGACCCAGTACTTC.

Only a few counts were recorded for this clone. This sequence joins TRBV28 and TRBJ1-6; tentatively, D is TRBD1 (5 bases). The CDR3 is made up of 15 amino acids. V dropped 3 bases and J dropped 7 bases, with 13 bases sitting between them. The germline V gene encodes CDR1 MDHEN and CDR2 SYDVKM. CDR3 sequence (DNA): TGTGCCAGCAGTTTCGGCAGGGCGGCGAATTCACCCCTCCACTTT. This codes for CASSFGRAANSPLHF.